This TCR beta chain emerged from a study of breast tumors, draining lymph nodes, adjacent tissues. Whole-study results and caveats: The lymph node origin of tumor T cells was framed as consistent with a hypothesis, not demonstrated.

Axillary draining lymph nodes of breast cancer patients supplied the node samples. Ten or more counts support this clonotype. The antigen is unknown. The junction shows a germline mismatch at one end, possibly a read error. TCRdb re-analysed the multiplex PCR reads in MiXCR, keeping a single row per CDR3 protein. The table has around 100,000 distinct CDR3 sequences, about 20% seen once. The CDR3 is 14 residues long. CDR1 is MNHNS, CDR2 SASEGT, per germline. The gene calls are TRBV6-1 and TRBJ2-7; D possibly matches TRBD1 or TRBD2 (6 bases each). Sequenced sample: axillary lymph node tissue. This sequence was found in a female donor with breast cancer. Some clones in this sample may be carry-over from other donors' samples. The CDR3 DNA reads as TGTGCCAGCAGTCAAGCCCGACTCTCCGGGGGCTCGCACTTC. This encodes CASSQARLSGGSHF.